This TCR beta chain emerged from a study of breast tumors, draining lymph nodes, adjacent tissues. Samples came from axillary lymph nodes draining the breast cancer. In this sample, this clonotype turned up many times. Germline V gene sequence: CDR1 SGDLS, CDR2 YYNGEE. This CDR3 has 19 amino acids. Deletions cut 3 bases from V and 2 bases from J, with 24 bases between. TCRdb reanalysed the multiplex PCR reads using MiXCR and keeps one entry per CDR3 protein. Among about 200,000 distinct CDR3 sequences, around a third were seen once, and the ten largest hold 4% to 5.5%. This clonotype originated in a female donor with breast cancer. Some clones in this sample may be carry-over from other donors' samples. The sample comprised axillary lymph node tissue. V and J are TRBV9 and TRBJ1-5; the D is unclear. The DNA of the CDR3 is TGTGCCAGCAGCGACTCCAGTCAACTAGTATGGGGAGGCAATCAGCCCCAGCATTTT. Encoded protein: CASSDSSQLVWGGNQPQHF.